The clone carrying this T cell receptor (beta chain) was observed a few times. Antigen unknown. The source of the sample is a study of beta chain features in type 1 diabetes. Notes on the study in general: Among patients with Type 1 diabetes, TCRB CDR3s were moderately but significantly shorter in every one of the four CD4+ subsets.

There are 13 residues in the CDR3. The ends were cut back, 5 bases at V and 10 bases at J, with 16 bases in the middle. From germline, CDR1 is SGHNT and CDR2 YYREEE (reference sequence). Expressed TCRB transcripts got sequenced, as all isolated RNA was reverse transcribed. Clones were read by immunoSEQ multiplex PCR, and TCRdb kept only the in-frame ones, dropping some. The sample lists some 410,000 clones, 14% occurring once. The V call is TRBV5-4, the J call TRBJ2-1; tentatively, D is TRBD1 (6 bases). This clonotype was obtained from a man aged 25 to 40 in good health. The specimen sequenced was naive CD4+ T cells from blood. CDR3 region: CASRPDRNGEQFF. CDR3 in DNA: TGTGCCAGCAGACCGGACAGAAATGGGGAGCAGTTCTTC.